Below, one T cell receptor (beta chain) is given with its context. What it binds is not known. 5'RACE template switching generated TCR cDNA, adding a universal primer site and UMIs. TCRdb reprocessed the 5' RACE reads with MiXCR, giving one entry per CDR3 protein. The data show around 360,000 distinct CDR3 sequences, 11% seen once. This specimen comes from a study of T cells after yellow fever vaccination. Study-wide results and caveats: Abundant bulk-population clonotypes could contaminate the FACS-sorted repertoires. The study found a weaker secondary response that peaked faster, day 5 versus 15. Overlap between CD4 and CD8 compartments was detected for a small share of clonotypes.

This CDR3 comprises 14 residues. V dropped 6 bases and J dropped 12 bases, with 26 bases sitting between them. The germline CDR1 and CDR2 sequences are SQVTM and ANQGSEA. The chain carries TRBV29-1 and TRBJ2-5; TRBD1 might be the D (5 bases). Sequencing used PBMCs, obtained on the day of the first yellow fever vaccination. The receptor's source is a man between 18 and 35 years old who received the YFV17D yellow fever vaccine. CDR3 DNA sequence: TGCAGCGTAGCCGACCCAGGGATTGCCCTGATAAAGTACTTC. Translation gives CSVADPGIALIKYF.